This TCR beta chain was sequenced during a study of blood T cell repertoires in COVID-19. V shed 1 base and J shed 2 bases, with 11 bases lying between them. The CDR3 has 15 amino acids. From germline, CDR1 is SGHVS and CDR2 FNYEAQ. The authors' processing: The assay estimated nucleated cells by amplifying reference gene primers. Profiling relied on immunoSEQ multiplex PCR, and the TCRdb table lists in-frame clones only, not all of them. V, J and clone size derive from that table, while D and trimming were established from the DNA sequence. Of a few hundred thousand clones detected, 80% to 90% appear once; the ten largest clones hold 2.4%. Participant ages covered 18 to 89 years across about 25 US areas. Cohort assignment relied on participant-reported clinical history.

Sequences were obtained from PBMCs or T cells enriched from blood (not recorded which). The chain joins TRBV7-6 to TRBJ2-5, with a weak D call TRBD1 (5 bases). This sequence was found in a woman younger than 35 who had recovered from COVID-19. The CDR3, as DNA: TGTGCCAGCAGCTTAGTGTGGACACCGCAAGAGACCCAGTACTTC. Encoded protein: CASSLVWTPQETQYF.